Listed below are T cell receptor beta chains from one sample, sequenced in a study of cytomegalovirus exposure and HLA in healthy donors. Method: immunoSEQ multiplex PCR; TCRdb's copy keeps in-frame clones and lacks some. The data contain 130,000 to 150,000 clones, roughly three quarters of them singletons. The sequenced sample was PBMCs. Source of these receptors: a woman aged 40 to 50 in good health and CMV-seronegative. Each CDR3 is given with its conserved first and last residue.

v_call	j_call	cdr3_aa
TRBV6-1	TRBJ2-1	CASSEWTSGRRGEQFF
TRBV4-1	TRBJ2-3	CASSQGDRGQLSTDTQYF
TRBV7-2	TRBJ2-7	CASSLAGPSGFPYEQYF
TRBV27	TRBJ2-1	CASSLSGDSLYNEQFF
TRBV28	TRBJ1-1	CASSPFEAQAFF
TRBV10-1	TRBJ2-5	CASRAPGLAGEETQYF
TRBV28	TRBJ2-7	CASSSGQRSYEQYF
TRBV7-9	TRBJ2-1	CASSDTNGSEQFF
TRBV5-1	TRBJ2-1	CASGTPSYNEQFF
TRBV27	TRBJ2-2	CASSPAGTYNTGELFF
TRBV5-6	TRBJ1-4	CASSFQGGRGYEKLFF
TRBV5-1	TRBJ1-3	CASSFNVDSGNTIYF
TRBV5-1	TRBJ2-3	CASSGGLVGGDTQYF
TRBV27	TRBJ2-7	CASSVTGGTYEQYF
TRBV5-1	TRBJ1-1	CASSLQGTNTEAFF
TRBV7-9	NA	CASSLSGQGAYEQYF
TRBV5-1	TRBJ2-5	CASSFMSGNQETQYF
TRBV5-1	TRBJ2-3	CASSLATSTDTQYF
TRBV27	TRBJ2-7	CASSSRDIKYYSYEQYF
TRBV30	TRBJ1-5	CAWSVVRNSNQPQHF
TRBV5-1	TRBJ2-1	CASSTGLAGEINEQFF
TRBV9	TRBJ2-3	CASSVGILGTSSTDTQYF
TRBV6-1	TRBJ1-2	CASSEGRDSFYGYTF
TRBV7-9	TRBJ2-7	CASSGGTYEQYF
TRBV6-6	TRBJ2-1	CASSYGGGSYNEQFF
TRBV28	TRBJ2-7	CASSQTANEQYF
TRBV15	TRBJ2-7	CATSRVQGYEQYF
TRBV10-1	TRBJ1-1	CASSNYRGRDTEAFF
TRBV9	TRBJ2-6	CASSLRGSGANVLTF
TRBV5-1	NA	CASSLSTAYEQYF
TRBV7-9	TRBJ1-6	CASSSIISSYNSPLHF
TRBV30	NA	CAWSVGFDSYEQYF
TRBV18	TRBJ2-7	CASSPVAGVGEQYF
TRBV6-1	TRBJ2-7	CASSEVFGGDYSYEQYF
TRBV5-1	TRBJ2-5	CASRPLSGRGETQYF
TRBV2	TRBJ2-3	CAAEGRADTQYF
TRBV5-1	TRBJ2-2	CASSTYGGTGELFF
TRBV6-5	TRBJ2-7	CASSYSSILSNHEQYF
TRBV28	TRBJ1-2	CASSLSTGSVYGYTF
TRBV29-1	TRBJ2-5	CSVEDPWRGKTQYF
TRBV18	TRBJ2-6	CASSPRGQGTGANVLTF
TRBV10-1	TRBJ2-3	CASSDIAGARTDTQYF
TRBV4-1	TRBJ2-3	CASSQRDTHTQYF
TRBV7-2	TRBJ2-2	CASSSMNTGELFF
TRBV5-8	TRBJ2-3	CASSPMGGVTDTQYF
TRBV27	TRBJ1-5	CASSLAGNDQPQHF
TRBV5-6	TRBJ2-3	CASRRSGGAIDTQYF
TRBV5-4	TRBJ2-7	CASSKTGTGGEQYF
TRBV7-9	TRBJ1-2	CASSLEGTGQKGYTF
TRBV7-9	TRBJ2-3	CASSLRLAGDTQYF
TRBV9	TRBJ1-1	CASTRGGLPTEAFF
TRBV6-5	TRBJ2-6	CASWTRWSGANVLTF
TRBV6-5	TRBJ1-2	CASSYSGRERGYTF